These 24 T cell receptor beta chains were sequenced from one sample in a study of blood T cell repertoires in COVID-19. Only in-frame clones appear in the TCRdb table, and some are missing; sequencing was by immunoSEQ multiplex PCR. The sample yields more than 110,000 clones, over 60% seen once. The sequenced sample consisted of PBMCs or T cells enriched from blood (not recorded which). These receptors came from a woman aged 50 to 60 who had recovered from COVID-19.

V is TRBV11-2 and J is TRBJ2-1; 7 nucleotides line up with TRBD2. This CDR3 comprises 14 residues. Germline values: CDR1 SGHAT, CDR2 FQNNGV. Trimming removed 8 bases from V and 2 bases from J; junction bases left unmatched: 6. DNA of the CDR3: TGTGCCAGCGGTCCTAGCGGAGCCTACAATGAGCAGTTCTTC. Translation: CASGPSGAYNEQFF.

The CDR3 here is CSVEGTDGTSTDTQYF. The DNA of the CDR3 is TGCAGCGTTGAAGGGACAGACGGAACTAGCACAGATACGCAGTATTTT. The gene calls are TRBV29-1 and TRBJ2-3, with a possible D match to TRBD1 (6 bases). Per germline, CDR1 SQVTM and CDR2 ANQGSEA. The CDR3 is 16 residues long. V was clipped by 1 base and J by 0 bases, with 14 bases between them.

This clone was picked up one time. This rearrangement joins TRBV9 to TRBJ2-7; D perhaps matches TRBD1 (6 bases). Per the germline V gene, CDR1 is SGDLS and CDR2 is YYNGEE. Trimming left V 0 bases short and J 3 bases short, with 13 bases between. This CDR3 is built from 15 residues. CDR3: CASSVAVGALYEQYF. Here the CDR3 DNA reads TGTGCCAGCAGCGTAGCGGTGGGGGCACTCTACGAGCAGTACTTC. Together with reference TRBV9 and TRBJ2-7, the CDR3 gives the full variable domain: DSGVTQTPKHLITATGQRVTLRCSPRSGDLSVYWYQQSLDQGLQFLIQYYNGEERAKGNILERFSAQQFPDLHSELNLSSLELGDSALYFCASSVAVGALYEQYFGPGTRLTVT.

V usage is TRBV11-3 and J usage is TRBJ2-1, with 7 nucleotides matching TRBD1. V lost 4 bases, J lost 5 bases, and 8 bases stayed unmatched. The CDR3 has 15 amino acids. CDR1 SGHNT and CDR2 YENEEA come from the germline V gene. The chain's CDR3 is CASSYRDRPNNEQFF. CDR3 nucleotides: TGTGCCAGCAGCTACCGGGACAGACCCAACAATGAGCAGTTCTTC.

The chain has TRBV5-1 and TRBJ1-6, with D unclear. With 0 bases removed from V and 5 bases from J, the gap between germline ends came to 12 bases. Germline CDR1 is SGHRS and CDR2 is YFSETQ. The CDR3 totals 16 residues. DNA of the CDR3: TGCGCCAGCAGCTTGGGGAGGGCCACCAATAATTCACCCCTCCACTTT. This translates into CASSLGRATNNSPLHF.

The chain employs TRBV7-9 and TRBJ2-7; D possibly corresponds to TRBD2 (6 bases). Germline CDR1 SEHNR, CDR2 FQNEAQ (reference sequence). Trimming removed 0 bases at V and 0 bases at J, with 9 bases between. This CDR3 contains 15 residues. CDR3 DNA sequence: TGTGCCAGCAGCTTAGCCGGGACTCACTCCTACGAGCAGTACTTC. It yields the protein CASSLAGTHSYEQYF.

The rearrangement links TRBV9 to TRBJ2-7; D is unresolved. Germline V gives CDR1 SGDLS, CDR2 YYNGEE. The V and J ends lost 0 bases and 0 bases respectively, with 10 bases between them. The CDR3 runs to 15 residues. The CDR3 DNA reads TGTGCCAGCAGCGTAGATGGTGGGCACTCCTACGAGCAGTACTTC. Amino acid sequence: CASSVDGGHSYEQYF.

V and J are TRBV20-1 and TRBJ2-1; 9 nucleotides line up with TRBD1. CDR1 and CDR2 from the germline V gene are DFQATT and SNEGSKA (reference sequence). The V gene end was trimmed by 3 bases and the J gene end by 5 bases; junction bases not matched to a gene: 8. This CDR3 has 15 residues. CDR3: CSASGGDRDHNEQFF. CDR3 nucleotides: TGCAGTGCTAGTGGGGGGGACAGGGACCACAATGAGCAGTTCTTC.

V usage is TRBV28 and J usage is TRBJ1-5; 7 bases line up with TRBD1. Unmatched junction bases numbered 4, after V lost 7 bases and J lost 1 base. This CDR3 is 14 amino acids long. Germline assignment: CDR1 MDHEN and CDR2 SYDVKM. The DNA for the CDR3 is TGTGCCAGCACACCGGGACAGAGCAATCAGCCCCAGCATTTT. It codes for CASTPGQSNQPQHF. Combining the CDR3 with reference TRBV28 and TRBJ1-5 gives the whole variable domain DVKVTQSSRYLVKRTGEKVFLECVQDMDHENMFWYRQDPGLGLRLIYFSYDVKMKEKGDIPEGYSVSREKKERFSLILESASTNQTSMYLCASTPGQSNQPQHFGDGTRLSIL.

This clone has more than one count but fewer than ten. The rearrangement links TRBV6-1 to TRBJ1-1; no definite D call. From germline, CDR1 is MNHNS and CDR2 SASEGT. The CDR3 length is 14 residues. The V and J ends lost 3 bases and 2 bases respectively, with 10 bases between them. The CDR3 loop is CASSERTDNTEAFF. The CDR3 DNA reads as TGTGCCAGCAGTGAGAGAACAGACAACACTGAAGCTTTCTTT.

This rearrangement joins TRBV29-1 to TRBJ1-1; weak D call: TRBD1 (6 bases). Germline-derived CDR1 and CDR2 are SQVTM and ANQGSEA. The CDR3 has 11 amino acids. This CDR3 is CGGQLNTEAFF. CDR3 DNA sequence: TGCGGAGGACAGCTGAACACTGAAGCTTTCTTT. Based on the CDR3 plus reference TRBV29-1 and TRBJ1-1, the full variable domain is SAVISQKPSRDICQRGTSLTIQCQVDSQVTMMFWYRQQPGQSLTLIATANQGSEATYESGFVIDKFPISRPNLTFSTLTVSNMSPEDSSIYLCGGQLNTEAFFGQGTRLTVV.

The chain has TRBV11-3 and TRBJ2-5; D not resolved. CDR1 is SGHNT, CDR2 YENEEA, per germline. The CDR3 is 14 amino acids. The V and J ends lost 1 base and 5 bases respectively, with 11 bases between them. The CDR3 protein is CASSLGSEAETQYF. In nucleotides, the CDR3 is TGTGCCAGCAGCTTAGGTTCGGAAGCGGAGACCCAGTACTTC.

CDR3 nucleotides: TGTGCCAGCAGCCCCAGCGGGGGGCGGGACACAGATACGCAGTATTTT. It encodes CASSPSGGRDTDTQYF. The genes are TRBV9 and TRBJ2-3, with 9 bases identical to TRBD2. Germline trimming cut 4 bases from V and 2 bases from J; bases unmatched to any gene: 8. CDR1 and CDR2 from the germline V gene are SGDLS and YYNGEE. The CDR3 spans 16 residues.

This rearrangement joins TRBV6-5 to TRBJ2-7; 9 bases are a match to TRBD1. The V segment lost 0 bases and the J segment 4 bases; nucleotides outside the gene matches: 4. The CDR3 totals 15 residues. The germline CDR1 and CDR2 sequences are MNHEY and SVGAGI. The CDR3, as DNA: TGTGCCAGCAGTTACTCCGGACAGGGGCCTTACGAGCAGTACTTC. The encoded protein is CASSYSGQGPYEQYF.

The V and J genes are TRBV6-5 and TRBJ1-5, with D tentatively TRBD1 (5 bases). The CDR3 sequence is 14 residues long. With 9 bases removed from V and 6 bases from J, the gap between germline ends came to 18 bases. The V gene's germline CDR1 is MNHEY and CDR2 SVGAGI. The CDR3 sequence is CASTAEGVSQPQHF. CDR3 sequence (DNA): TGTGCCAGTACCGCTGAAGGGGTGAGTCAGCCCCAGCATTTT.

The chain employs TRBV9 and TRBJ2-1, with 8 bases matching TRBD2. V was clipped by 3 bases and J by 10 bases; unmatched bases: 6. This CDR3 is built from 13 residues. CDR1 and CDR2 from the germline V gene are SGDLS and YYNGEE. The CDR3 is CASSGRLAGEQFF. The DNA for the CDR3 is TGTGCCAGCAGCGGACGCCTAGCGGGCGAGCAGTTCTTC.

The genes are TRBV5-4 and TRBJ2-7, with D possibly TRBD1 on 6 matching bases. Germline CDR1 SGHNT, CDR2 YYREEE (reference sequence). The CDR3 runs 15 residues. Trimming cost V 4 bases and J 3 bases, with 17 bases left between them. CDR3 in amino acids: CASSLPPGQSYEQYF. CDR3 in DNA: TGTGCCAGCAGCCTGCCGCCGGGACAAAGCTACGAGCAGTACTTC.

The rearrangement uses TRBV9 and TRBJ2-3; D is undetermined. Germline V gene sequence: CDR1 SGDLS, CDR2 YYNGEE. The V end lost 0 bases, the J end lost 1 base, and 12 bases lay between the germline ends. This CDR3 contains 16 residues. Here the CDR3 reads CASSVERTRGTDTQYF. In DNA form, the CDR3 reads TGTGCCAGCAGCGTAGAACGCACTCGGGGCACAGATACGCAGTATTTT.

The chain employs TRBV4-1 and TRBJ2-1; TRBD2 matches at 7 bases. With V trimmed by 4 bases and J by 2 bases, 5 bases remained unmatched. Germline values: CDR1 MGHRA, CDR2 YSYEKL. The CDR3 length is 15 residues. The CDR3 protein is CASSLQRDAYNEQFF. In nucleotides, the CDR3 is TGCGCCAGCAGCCTCCAGCGGGACGCCTACAATGAGCAGTTCTTC.

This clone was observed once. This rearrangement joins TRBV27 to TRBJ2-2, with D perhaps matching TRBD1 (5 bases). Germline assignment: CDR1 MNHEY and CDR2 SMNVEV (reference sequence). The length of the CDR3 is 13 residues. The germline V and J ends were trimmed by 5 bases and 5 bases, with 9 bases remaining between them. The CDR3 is CASSPGQTGELFF. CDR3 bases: TGTGCCAGCAGTCCCGGACAAACCGGGGAGCTGTTTTTT.

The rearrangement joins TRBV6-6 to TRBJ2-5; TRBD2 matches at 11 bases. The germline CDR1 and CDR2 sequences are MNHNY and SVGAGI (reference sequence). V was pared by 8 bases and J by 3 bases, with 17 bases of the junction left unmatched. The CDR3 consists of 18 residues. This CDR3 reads CASCLQAGSGRAKETQYF. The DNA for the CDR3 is TGTGCCAGCTGTCTCCAGGCGGGTAGCGGGAGGGCCAAAGAGACCCAGTACTTC.

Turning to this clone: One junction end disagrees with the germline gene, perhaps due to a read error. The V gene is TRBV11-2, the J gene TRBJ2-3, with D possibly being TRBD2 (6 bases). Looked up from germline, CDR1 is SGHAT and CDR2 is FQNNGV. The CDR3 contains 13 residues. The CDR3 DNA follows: TGTGCCAGCAGCTTAGGGGGGGTCCGGCCCGAGGATTTT. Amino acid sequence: CASSLGGVRPEDF.

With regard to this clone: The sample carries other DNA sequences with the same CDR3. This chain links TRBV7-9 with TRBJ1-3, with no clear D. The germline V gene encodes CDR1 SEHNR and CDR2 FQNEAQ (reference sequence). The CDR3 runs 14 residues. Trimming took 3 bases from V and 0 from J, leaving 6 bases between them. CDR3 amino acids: CASSLGSSGNTIYF. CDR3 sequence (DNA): TGTGCCAGCAGCTTGGGGAGCTCTGGAAACACCATATATTTT.

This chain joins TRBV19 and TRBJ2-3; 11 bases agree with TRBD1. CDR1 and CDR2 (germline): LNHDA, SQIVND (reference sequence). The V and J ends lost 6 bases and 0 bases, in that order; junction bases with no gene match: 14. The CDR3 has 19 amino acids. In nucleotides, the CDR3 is TGTGCCAGTAGCGACACGCATCGGGACAGGGGGATTAGCACAGATACGCAGTATTTT. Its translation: CASSDTHRDRGISTDTQYF.